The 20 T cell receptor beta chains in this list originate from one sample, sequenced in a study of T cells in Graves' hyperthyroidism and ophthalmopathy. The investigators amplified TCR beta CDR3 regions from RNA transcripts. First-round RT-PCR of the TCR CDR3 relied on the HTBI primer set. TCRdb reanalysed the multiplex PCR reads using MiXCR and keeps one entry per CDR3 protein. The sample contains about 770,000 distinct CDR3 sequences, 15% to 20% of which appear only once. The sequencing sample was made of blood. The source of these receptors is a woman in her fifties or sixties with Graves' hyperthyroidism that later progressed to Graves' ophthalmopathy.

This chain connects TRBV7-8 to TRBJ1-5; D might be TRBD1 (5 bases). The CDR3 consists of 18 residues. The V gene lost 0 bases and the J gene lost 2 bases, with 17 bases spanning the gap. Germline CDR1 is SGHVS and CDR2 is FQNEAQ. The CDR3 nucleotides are TGTGCCAGCAGCTTAGCGTGGCAGGGAGGTGATCGCAATCAGCCCCAGCATTTT. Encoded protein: CASSLAWQGGDRNQPQHF.

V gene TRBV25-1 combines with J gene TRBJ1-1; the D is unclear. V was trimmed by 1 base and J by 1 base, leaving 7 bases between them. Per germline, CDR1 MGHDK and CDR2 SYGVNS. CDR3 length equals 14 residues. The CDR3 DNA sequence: TGTGCCAGCAGTGAATCCAGTGAGAACACTGAAGCTTTCTTT. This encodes CASSESSENTEAFF. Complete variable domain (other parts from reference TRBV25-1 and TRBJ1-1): EADIYQTPRYLVIGTGKKITLECSQTMGHDKMYWYQQDPGMELHLIHYSYGVNSTEKGDLSSESTVSRIRTEHFPLTLESARPSHTSQYLCASSESSENTEAFFGQGTRLTVV.

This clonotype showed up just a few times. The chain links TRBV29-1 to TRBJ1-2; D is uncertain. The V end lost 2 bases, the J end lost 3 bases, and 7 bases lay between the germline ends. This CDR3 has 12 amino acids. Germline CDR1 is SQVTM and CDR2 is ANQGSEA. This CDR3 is CSVELTHYGYTF. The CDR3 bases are TGCAGCGTTGAATTGACTCACTATGGCTACACCTTC.

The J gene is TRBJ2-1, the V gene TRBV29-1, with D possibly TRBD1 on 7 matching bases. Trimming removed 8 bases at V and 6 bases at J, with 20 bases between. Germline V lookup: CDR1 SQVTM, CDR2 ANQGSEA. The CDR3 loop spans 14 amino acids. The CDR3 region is CSLHRGTASNEQFF. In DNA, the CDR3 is TGCAGCCTTCACCGCGGGACAGCTAGCAATGAGCAGTTCTTC.

The CDR3 loop reads CASSFRGVSNTGELFF. The CDR3 DNA follows: TGTGCCAGCAGCTTCCGCGGGGTTTCGAACACCGGGGAGCTGTTTTTT. The chain joins TRBV5-4 to TRBJ2-2; D may be TRBD2 (6 bases). CDR1 and CDR2 from the germline V gene are SGHNT and YYREEE (reference sequence). With 2 bases removed from V and 0 bases from J, the gap between germline ends came to 11 bases. The CDR3 consists of 16 residues.

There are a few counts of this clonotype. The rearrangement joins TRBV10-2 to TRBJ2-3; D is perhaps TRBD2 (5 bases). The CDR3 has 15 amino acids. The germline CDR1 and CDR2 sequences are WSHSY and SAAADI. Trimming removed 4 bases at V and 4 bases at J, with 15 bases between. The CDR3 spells CASSGTLEFADTQYF. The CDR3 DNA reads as TGCGCCAGCAGTGGTACACTAGAGTTTGCAGATACGCAGTATTTT.

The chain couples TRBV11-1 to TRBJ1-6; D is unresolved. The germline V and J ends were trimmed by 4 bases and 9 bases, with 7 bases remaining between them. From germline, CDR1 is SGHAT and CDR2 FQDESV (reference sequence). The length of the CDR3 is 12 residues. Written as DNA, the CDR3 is TGTGCCAGCAGCTACCGCGGTTCACCCCTCCACTTT. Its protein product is CASSYRGSPLHF.

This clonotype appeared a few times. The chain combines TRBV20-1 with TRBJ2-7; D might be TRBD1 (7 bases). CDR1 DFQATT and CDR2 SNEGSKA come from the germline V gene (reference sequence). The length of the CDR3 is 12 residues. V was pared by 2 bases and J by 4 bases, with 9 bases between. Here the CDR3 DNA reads TGCAGTGCTAGACAGGGGGGTTACGAGCAGTACTTC. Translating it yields CSARQGGYEQYF.

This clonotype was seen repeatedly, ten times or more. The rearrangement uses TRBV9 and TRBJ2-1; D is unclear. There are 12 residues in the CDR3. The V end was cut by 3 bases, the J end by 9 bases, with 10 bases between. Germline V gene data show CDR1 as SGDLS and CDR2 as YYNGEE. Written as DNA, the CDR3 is TGTGCCAGCAGCGCCATAGCCCCTGAGCAGTTCTTC. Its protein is CASSAIAPEQFF.

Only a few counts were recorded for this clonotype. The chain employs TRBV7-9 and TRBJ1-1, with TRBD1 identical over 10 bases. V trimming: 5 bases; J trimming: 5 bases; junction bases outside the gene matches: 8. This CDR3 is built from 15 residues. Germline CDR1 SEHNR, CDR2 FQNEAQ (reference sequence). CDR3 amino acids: CASSRPGTGDTEAFF. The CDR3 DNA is TGTGCCAGCAGCCGCCCCGGGACAGGGGATACTGAAGCTTTCTTT.

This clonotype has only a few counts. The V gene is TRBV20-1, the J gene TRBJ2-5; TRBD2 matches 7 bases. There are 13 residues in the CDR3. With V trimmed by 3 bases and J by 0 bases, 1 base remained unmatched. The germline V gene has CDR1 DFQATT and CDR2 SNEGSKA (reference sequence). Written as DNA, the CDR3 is TGCAGTGCTAGCCGGGGGGACCAAGAGACCCAGTACTTC. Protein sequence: CSASRGDQETQYF.

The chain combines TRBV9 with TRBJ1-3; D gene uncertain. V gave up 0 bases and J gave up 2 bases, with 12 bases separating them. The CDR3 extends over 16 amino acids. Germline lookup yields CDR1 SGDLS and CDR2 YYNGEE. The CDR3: CASSVEGRSAGNTIYF. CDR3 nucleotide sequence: TGTGCCAGCAGCGTAGAAGGAAGGAGCGCTGGAAACACCATATATTTT.

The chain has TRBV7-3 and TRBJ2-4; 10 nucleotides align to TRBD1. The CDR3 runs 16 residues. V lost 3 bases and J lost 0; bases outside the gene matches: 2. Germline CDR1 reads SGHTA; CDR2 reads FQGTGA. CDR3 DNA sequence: TGTGCCAGCAGCTTGGGGACAGGGGTAGCCAAAAACATTCAGTACTTC. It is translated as CASSLGTGVAKNIQYF.

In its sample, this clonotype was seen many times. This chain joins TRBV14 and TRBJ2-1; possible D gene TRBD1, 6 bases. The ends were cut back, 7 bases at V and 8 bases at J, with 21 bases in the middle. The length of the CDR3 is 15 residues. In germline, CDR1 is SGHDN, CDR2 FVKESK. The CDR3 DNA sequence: TGTGCCAGCAACGAAATTGGGGGCAGGGTAGATGAGCAGTTCTTC. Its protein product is CASNEIGGRVDEQFF.

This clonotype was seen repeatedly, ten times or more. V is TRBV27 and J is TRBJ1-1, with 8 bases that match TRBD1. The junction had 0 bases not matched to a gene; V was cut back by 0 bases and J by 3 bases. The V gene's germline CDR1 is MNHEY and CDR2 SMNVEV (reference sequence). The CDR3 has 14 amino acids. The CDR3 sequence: CASSLSGQDTEAFF. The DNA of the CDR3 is TGTGCCAGCAGTTTATCGGGACAGGACACTGAAGCTTTCTTT.

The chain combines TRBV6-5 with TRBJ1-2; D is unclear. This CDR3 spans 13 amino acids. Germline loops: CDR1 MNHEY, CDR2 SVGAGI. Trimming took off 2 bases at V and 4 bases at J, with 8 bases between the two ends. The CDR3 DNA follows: TGTGCCAGCAGTTACGCCAGCGGCTATGGCTACACCTTC. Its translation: CASSYASGYGYTF.

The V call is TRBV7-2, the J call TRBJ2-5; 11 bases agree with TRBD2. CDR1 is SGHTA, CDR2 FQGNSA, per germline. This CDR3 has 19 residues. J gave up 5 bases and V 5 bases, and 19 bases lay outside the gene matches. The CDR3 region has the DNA TGTGCCAGCAGCATAATCGGGACTAGCGGTCGCCTTGGTAGGGAGACCCAGTACTTC. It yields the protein CASSIIGTSGRLGRETQYF.

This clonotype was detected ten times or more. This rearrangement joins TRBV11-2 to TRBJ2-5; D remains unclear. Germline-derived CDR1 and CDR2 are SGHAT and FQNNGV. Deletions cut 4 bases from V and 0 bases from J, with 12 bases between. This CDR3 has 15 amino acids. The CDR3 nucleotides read TGTGCCAGCAGCTCCCTCGGACGGGACCAAGAGACCCAGTACTTC. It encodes CASSSLGRDQETQYF.

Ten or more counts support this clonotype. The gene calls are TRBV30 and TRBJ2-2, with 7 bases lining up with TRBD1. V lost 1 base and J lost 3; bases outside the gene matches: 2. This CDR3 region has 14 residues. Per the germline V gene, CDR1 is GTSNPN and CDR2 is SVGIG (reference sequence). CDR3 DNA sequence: TGTGCCTGGAGTGAAGGGGGCCACACCGGGGAGCTGTTTTTT. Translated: CAWSEGGHTGELFF.

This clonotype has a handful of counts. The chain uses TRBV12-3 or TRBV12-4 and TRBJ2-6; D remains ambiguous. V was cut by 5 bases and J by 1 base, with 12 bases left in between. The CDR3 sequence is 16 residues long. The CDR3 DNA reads TGTGCCAGCAGTCGAACCCCCAGGTCTGGGGCCAACGTCCTGACTTTC. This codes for CASSRTPRSGANVLTF.